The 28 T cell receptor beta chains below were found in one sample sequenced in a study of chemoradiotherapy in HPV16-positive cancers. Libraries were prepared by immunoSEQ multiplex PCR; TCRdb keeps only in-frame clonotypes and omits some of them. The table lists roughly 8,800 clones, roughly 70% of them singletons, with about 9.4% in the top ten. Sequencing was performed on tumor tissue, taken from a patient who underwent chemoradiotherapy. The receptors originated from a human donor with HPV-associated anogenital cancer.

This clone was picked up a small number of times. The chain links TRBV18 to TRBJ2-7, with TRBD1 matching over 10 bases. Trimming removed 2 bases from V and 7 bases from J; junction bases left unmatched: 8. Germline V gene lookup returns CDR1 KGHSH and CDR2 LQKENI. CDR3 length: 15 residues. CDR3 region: CASSPVPGTGVEQYF. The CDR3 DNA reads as TGTGCCAGCTCACCAGTCCCCGGGACAGGGGTTGAGCAGTACTTC. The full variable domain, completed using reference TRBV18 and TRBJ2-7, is NAGVMQNPRHLVRRRGQEARLRCSPMKGHSHVYWYRQLPEEGLKFMVYLQKENIIDESGMPKERFSAEFPKEGPSILRIQQVVRGDSAAYFCASSPVPGTGVEQYFGPGTRLTVT.

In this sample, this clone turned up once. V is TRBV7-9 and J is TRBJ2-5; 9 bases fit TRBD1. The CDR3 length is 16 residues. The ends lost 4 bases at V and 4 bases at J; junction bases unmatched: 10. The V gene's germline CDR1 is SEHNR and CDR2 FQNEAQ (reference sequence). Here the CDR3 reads CASSSRDRGMGETQYF. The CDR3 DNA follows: TGTGCCAGCAGCTCCCGCGACAGGGGGATGGGAGAGACCCAGTACTTC.

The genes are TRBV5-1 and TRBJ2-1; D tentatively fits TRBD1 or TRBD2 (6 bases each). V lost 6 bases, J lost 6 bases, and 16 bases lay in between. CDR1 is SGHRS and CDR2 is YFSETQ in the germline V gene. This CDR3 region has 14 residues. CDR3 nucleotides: TGCGCCAGCACCACGGAGGGGGGAATCAATGAGCAGTTCTTC. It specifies CASTTEGGINEQFF. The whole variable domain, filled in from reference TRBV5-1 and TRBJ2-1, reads KAGVTQTPRYLIKTRGQQVTLSCSPISGHRSVSWYQQTPGQGLQFLFEYFSETQRNKGNFPGRFSGRQFSNSRSEMNVSTLELGDSALYLCASTTEGGINEQFFGPGTRLTVL.

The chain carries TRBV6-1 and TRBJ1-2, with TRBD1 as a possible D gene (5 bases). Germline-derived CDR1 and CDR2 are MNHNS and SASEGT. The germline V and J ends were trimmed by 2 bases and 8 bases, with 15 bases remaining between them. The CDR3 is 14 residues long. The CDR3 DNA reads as TGTGCCAGCAGTGAACCAGGGAGTGTTTACGGCTACACCTTC. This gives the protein CASSEPGSVYGYTF.

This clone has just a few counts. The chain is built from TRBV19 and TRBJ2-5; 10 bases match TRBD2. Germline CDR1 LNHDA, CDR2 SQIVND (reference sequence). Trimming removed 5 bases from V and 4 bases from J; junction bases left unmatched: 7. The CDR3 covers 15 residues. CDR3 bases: TGTGCCAGTAGTTCTAGCGGGAGACCTCGAGAGACCCAGTACTTC. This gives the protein CASSSSGRPRETQYF. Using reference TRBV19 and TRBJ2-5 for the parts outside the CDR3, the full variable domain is DGGITQSPKYLFRKEGQNVTLSCEQNLNHDAMYWYRQDPGQGLRLIYYSQIVNDFQKGDIAEGYSVSREKKESFPLTVTSAQKNPTAFYLCASSSSGRPRETQYFGPGTRLLVL.

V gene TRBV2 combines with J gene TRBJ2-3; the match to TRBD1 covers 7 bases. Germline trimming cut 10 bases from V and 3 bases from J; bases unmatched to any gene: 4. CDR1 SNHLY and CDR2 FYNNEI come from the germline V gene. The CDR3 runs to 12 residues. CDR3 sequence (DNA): TGTGCCACAGGGGGTCAGACAGATACGCAGTATTTT. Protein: CATGGQTDTQYF. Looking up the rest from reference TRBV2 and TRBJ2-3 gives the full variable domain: EPEVTQTPSHQVTQMGQEVILRCVPISNHLYFYWYRQILGQKVEFLVSFYNNEISEKSEIFDDQFSVERPDGSNFTLKIRSTKLEDSAMYFCATGGQTDTQYFGPGTRLTVL.

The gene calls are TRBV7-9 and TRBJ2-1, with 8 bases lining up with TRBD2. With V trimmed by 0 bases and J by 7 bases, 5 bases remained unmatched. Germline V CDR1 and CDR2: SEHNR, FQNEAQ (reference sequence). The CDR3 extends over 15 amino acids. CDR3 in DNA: TGTGCCAGCAGCTTAGCTTTGGCTAGCGGGAATGAGCAGTTCTTC. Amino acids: CASSLALASGNEQFF. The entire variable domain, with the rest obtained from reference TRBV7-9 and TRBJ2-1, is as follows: DTGVSQNPRHKITKRGQNVTFRCDPISEHNRLYWYRQTLGQGPEFLTYFQNEAQLEKSRLLSDRFSAERPKGSFSTLEIQRTEQGDSAMYLCASSLALASGNEQFFGPGTRLTVL.

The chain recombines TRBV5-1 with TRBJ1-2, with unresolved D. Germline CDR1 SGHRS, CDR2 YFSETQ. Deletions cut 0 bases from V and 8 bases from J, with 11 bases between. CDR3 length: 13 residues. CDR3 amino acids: CASSLEKGVGYTF. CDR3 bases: TGCGCCAGCAGCTTGGAAAAAGGAGTCGGCTACACCTTC.

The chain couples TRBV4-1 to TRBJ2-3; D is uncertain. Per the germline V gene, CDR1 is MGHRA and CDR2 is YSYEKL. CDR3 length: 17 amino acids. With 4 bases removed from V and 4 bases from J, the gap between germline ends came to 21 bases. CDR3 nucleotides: TGCGCCAGCAGCCGATCCGCCGGGCTAGGCGTGGCAGATACGCAGTATTTT. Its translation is CASSRSAGLGVADTQYF.

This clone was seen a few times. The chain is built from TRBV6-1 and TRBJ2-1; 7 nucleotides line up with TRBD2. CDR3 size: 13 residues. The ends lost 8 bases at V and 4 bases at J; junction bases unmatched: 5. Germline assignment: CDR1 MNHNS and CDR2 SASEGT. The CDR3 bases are TGTGCCAGCGGGCTAGCGGCATACAATGAGCAGTTCTTC. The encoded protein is CASGLAAYNEQFF.

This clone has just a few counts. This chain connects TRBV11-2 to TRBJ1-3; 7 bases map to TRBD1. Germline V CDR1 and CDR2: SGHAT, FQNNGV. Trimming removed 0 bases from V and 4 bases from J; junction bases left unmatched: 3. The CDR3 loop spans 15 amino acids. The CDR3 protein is CASSLEGQLGNTIYF. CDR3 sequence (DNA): TGTGCCAGCAGCTTAGAGGGACAGCTGGGAAACACCATATATTTT.

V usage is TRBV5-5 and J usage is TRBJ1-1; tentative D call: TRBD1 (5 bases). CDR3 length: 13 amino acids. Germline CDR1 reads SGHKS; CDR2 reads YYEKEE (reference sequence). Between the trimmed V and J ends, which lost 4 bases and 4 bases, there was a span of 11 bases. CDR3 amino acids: CASSPGAITEAFF. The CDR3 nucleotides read TGTGCCAGCAGCCCCGGGGCTATCACTGAAGCTTTCTTT. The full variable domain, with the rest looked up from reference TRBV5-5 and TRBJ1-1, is DAGVTQSPTHLIKTRGQQVTLRCSPISGHKSVSWYQQVLGQGPQFIFQYYEKEERGRGNFPDRFSARQFPNYSSELNVNALLLGDSALYLCASSPGAITEAFFGQGTRLTVV.

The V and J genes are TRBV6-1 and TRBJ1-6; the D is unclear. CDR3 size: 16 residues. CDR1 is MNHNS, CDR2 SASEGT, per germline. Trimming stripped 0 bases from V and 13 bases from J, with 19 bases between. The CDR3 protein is CASSEALRQDGNPLHF. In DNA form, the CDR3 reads TGTGCCAGCAGTGAAGCGCTTCGTCAGGATGGGAACCCCCTCCACTTT.

The CDR3 is CASSPRQLDTGELFF. CDR3 DNA: TGTGCCAGCAGCCCCAGACAGCTGGACACCGGGGAGCTGTTTTTT. The rearrangement joins TRBV14 to TRBJ2-2; maybe TRBD1 (5 bases). The CDR3 totals 15 residues. V lost 4 bases and J 3 bases, leaving 12 bases between the germline ends. Germline assignment: CDR1 SGHDN and CDR2 FVKESK.

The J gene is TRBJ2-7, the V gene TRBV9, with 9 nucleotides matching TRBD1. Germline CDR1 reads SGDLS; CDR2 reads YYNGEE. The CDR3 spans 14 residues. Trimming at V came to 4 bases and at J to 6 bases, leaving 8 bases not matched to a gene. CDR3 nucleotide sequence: TGTGCCAGCAGCCCAGGGACAGGGTCTGGCGAGCAGTACTTC. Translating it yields CASSPGTGSGEQYF. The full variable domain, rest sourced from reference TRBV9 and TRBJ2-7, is DSGVTQTPKHLITATGQRVTLRCSPRSGDLSVYWYQQSLDQGLQFLIQYYNGEERAKGNILERFSAQQFPDLHSELNLSSLELGDSALYFCASSPGTGSGEQYFGPGTRLTVT.

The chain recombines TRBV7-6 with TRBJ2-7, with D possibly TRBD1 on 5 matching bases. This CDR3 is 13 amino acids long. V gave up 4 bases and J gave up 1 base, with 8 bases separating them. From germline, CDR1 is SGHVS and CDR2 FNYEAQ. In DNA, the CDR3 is TGTGCCAGCAGCTCTAGACAGTCCTACGAGCAGTACTTC. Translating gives CASSSRQSYEQYF.

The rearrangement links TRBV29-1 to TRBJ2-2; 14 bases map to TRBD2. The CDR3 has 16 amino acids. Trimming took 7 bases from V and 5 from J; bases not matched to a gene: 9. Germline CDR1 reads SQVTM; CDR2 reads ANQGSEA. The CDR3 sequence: CSARLAGGPRTGELFF. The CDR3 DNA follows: TGCAGCGCTAGACTAGCGGGAGGGCCGAGAACCGGGGAGCTGTTTTTT.

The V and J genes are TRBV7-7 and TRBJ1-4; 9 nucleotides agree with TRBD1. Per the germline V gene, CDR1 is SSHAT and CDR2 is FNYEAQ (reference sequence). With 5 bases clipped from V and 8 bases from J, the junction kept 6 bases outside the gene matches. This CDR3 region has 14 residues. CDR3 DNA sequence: TGTGCCAGCAGCCCCGGGACAGGGCCAGAAAAACTGTTTTTT. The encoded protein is CASSPGTGPEKLFF.

CDR3 loop: CASSLVLGSSYNEQFF. The CDR3 DNA is TGTGCCAGCAGCTTAGTGCTGGGCAGCTCCTACAATGAGCAGTTCTTC. This chain links TRBV7-8 with TRBJ2-1; D not resolved. The CDR3 loop spans 16 amino acids. Germline CDR1 is SGHVS and CDR2 is FQNEAQ. Trimming cost V 1 base and J 0 bases, with 10 bases left between them.

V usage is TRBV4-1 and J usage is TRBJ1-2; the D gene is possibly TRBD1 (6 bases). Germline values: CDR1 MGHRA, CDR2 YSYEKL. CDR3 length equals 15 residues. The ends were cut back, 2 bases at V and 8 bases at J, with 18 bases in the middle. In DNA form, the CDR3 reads TGCGCCAGCAGCCAAAATATTGACAGGACTATCGGCTACACCTTC. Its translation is CASSQNIDRTIGYTF.

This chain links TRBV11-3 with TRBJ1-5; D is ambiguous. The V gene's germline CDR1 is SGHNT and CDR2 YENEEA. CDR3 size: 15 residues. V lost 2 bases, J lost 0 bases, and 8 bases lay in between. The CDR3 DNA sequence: TGTGCCAGCAGCTTATCGGGTTATAGCAATCAGCCCCAGCATTTT. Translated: CASSLSGYSNQPQHF.

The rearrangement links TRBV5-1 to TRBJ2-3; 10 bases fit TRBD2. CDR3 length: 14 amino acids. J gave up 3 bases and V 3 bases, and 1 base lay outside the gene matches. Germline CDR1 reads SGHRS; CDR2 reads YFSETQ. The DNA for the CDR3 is TGCGCCAGCAGCTCACTAGCGGGAACAGATACGCAGTATTTT. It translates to CASSSLAGTDTQYF.

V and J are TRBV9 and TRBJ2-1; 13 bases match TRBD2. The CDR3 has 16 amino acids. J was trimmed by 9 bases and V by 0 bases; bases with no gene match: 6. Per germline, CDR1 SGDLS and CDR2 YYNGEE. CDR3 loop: CASSVATSGRAPEQFF. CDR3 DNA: TGTGCCAGCAGCGTAGCTACTAGCGGGAGGGCCCCTGAGCAGTTCTTC.

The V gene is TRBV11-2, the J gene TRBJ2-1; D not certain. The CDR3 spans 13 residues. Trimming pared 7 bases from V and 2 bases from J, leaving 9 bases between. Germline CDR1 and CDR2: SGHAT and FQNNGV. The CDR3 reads CASKIVTYNEQFF. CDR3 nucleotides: TGTGCCAGCAAAATAGTCACCTACAATGAGCAGTTCTTC.

CDR3 sequence (DNA): TGCGCCAGCAGTTTCCGGGACAGGGGTGGCTACACCTTC. Amino acid sequence: CASSFRDRGGYTF. The chain uses TRBV5-1 and TRBJ1-2; 10 bases map to TRBD1. Germline loops: CDR1 SGHRS, CDR2 YFSETQ. V dropped 5 bases and J dropped 7; count of bases not matched to a gene: 5. This CDR3 is 13 amino acids long. The variable domain in full, with the rest retrieved from reference TRBV5-1 and TRBJ1-2, is KAGVTQTPRYLIKTRGQQVTLSCSPISGHRSVSWYQQTPGQGLQFLFEYFSETQRNKGNFPGRFSGRQFSNSRSEMNVSTLELGDSALYLCASSFRDRGGYTFGSGTRLTVV.

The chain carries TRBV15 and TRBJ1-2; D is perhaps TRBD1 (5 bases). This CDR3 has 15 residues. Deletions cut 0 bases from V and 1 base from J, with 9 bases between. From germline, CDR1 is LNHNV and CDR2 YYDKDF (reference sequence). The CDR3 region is CATSRDSGVNYGYTF. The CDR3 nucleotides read TGTGCCACCAGCAGAGATTCGGGGGTTAACTATGGCTACACCTTC.

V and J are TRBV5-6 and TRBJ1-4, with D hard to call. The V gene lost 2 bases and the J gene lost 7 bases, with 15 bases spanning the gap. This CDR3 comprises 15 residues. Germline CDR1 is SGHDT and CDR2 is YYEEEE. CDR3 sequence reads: CASSFRLGQTEKLFF. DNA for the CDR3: TGTGCCAGCAGCTTTCGACTAGGTCAAACTGAAAAACTGTTTTTT.

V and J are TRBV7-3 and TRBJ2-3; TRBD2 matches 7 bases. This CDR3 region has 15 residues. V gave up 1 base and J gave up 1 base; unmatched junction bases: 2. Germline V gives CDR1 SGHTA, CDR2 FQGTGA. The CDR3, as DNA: TGTGCCAGCAGCTTAATGGCGGGGGGCACAGATACGCAGTATTTT. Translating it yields CASSLMAGGTDTQYF.